The T cell receptor beta chain under discussion was sequenced for a study of regulatory and conventional T cells in RAG deficiency. Notes on the study in general: Omenn patients showed >90% Treg-Tconv overlap and shorter CDR3 lengths. Control T-cell subsets had markedly higher Shannon entropy and lower Simpson indices than RAG-deficient patients.

The CDR3 loop spans 18 amino acids. The junction had 9 bases not matched to a gene; V was cut back by 0 bases and J by 3 bases. The germline CDR1 and CDR2 sequences are WSHSY and SAAADI. The table lists this clone with a few counts. The antigen is not known. Clones were read by immunoSEQ multiplex PCR, and TCRdb kept only the in-frame ones, dropping some. Of 34,000 or so clones in the sample, around nine tenths were seen once. The data were also submitted as part of a second study, on regulatory T cells. In that study: Primers: 52 TRBV forward and 13 TRBJ reverse. Skewed V and J usage and few unique V-J pairs marked patient repertoires, most in Tregs.

The TCR sequence derives from a human donor in good health. The rearrangement uses TRBV10-2 and TRBJ2-5, with TRBD2 identical over 11 bases. Sample: CD8+ T cells sorted from blood. The CDR3 region is CASSESLRLAGGKETQYF. The CDR3 DNA sequence: TGCGCCAGCAGTGAGTCGCTTCGCCTAGCGGGAGGCAAAGAGACCCAGTACTTC.